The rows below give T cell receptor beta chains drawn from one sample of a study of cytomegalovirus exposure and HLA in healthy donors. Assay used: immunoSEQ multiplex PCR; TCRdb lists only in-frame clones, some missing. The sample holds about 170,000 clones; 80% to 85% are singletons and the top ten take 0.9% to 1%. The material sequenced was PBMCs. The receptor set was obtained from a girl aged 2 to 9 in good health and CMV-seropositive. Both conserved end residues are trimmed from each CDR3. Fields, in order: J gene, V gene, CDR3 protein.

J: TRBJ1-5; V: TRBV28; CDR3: ASRPITGLSNQPQH
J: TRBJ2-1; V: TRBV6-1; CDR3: ASSEYVGTSGRGEQF
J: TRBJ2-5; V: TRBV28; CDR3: ASSVGGILQETQY
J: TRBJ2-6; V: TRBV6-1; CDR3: ATTLFGSGANVLT
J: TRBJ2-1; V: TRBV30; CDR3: AWSVLGEVQF
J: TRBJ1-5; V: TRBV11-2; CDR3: ASSLDSVSNQPQH
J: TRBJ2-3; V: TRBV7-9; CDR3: ASSLLLVGSTDTQY
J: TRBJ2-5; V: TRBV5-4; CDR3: ASSFPGQGASGRAGETQY
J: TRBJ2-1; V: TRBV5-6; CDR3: ASSSLSGGTYNEQF
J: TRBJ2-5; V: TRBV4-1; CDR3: ASSQVLARETQY
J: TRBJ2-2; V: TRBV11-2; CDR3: ASIQLAGNTGELF
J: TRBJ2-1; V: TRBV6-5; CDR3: ASSFSGSSYNEQF
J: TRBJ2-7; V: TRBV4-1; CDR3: ASSQGYSAGGTYSYEQY
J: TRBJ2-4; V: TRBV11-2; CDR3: ASSLAGGWNIQY
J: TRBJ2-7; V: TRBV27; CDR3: ASSYTTSREQY
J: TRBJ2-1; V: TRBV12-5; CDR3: ASGLDGGNEQF
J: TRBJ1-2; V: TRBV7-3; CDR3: ASSLTRTASRGGYT
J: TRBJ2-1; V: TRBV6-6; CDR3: ASRTRGTEDEQF
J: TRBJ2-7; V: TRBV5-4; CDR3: ASSRGLAEQY
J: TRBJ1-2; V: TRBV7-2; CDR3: ASSSQGNYGYT
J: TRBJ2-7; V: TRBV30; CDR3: AWDRTASYEQY
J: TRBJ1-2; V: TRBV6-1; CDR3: ASRALDRDGAGYT
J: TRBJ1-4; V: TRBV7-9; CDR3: ASSDTSNGGTGEKLF
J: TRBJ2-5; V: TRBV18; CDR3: ASSPPGRAETQY
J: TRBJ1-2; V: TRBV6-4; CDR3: ASSDSGGGVYGYT
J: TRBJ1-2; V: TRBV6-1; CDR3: ASSLTGDGYT
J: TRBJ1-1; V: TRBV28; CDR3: ASSLYRMGTEAF
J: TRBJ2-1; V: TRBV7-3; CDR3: ASSFGTGSYNEQF
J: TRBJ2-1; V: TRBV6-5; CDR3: ASSYYAGNEQF
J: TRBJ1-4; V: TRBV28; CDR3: ASSLNPTGEISEKLF
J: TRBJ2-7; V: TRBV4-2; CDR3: ASSPGGLAGVEQY
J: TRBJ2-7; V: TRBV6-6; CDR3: ASATSASSYEQY
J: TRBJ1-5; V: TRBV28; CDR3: ASSLGQIYNQPQH
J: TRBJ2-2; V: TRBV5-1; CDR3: ASSLDPPGQGDTGELF
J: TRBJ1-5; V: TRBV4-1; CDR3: ASGDRGLQPQH
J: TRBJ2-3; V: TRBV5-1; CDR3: ASSSQGGGADTQY
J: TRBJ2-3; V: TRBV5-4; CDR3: ASSFGAGGDGDTQY
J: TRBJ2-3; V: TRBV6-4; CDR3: ASSFGQGDTDTQY
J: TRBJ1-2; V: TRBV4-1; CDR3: ASSQGTGGHYGYT
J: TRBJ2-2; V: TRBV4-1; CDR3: ASSQVLAGVIIFTGELF
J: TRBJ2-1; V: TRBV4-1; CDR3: ASSQGPTFITRSSYNEQF
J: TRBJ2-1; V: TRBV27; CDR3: ASRSLAGGANEQF
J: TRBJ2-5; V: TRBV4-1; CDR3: ASSGQEQETQY
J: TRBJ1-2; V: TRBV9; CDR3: ASSPRDTYGYT
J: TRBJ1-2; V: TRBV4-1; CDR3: ASSQRTGDSSVYGYT
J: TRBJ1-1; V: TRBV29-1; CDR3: SVERVRTEAF
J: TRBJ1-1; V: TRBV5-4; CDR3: ASSPGLMNTEAF
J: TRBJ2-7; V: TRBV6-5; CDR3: ASTRRTGAREQY
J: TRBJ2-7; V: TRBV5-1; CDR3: ASSLAFSANEQY
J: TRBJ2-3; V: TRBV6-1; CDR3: ASSEGRPTLPTQY
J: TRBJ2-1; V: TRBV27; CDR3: ASSLLGLAGVDEQF
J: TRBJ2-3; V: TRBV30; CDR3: AWNSGRTSTDTQY
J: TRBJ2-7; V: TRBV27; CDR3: ASRGDEQY
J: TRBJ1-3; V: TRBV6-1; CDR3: ASSRQGATGNTIY
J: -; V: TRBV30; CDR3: AWSSSSYEQY
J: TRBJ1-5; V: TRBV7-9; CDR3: ASSLGPINSNQPQH
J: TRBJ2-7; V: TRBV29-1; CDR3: STQEAGGFTRHSYEQY
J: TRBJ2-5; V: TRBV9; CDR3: ASAGSGGPETQY
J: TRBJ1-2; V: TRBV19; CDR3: ASSMAQGDYGYT